A single T cell receptor (beta chain) is shown here with its context. At one end the junction does not follow the germline gene, possibly because of a read error. These data come from a study of blood T cell repertoires in COVID-19. Looking at the study overall: Italy, Spain and the United States were the sources of the convalescent and acute COVID-19 samples. The analysed material was cDNA or gDNA that came from T cells, B-cell-depleted T cells, or PBMCs.

In the original analysis: Reference gene primer amplification gave estimated nucleated cell counts. Repertoires were generated with immunoSEQ multiplex PCR, while TCRdb's copy carries only in-frame clones and drops some. The DNA gave D and trimming, while V, J and clone size come from that table. The data show 150,000 to 200,000 clones, about 86% seen once. This CDR3 contains 15 residues. Looked up from germline, CDR1 is LGHDT and CDR2 is YNNKEL (reference sequence). This TCR derives from a man aged 50-59 years with active or convalescent COVID-19. Material: peripheral blood. The chain carries TRBV3-1 (or the pseudogene TRBV3-2) and TRBJ1-3; no definite D call. The DNA of the CDR3 is TGTGCCAGCAGCCAAGATGCACGGGTCGGAAACGCCATATATTTT. Protein product: CASSQDARVGNAIYF.